A single T cell receptor (beta chain) is shown here with its context. A sample-barcoded 5' primer and a J-beta primer mix were used in a second PCR of roughly 6 to 11 cycles. One entry per CDR3 protein, called by TCRdb with MiXCR from the 5' RACE reads. Of about 930,000 distinct CDR3 sequences in the sample, 25% to 35% are singletons; the top ten hold roughly 10%. These data originate in a study of blood T cells in healthy people across ages. The V segment lost 4 bases and the J segment 10 bases; nucleotides outside the gene matches: 10. The V gene's germline CDR1 is SGHTA and CDR2 FQGNSA. This CDR3 is built from 15 residues. This sample was also put to use in a study of T cells of mothers and their children. This second report adds: At about 1.5 ug per 15 ul, all of the extracted RNA went into cDNA synthesis. Related mother-child pairs showed slightly, non-significantly higher overlap than unrelated pairs.

The clonotype comes from a woman aged 40 to 49 in good health. Sample: blood. The rearrangement uses TRBV7-2 and TRBJ1-4, with 9 positions matching TRBD1. The CDR3 is CASSSPGTGYRKLFF. Written as DNA, the CDR3 is TGTGCCAGCAGCTCCCCCGGGACAGGGTATCGAAAACTGTTTTTT.